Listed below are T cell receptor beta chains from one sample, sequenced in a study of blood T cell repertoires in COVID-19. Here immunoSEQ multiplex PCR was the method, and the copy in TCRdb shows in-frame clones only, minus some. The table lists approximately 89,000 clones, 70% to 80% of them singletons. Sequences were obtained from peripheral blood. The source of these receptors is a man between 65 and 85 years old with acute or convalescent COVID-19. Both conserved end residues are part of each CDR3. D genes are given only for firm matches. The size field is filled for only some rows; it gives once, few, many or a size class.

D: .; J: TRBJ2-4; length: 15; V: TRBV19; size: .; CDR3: CASSPAGLAKNIQYF; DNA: TGTGCCAGTAGTCCGGCAGGGCTAGCCAAAAACATTCAGTACTTC
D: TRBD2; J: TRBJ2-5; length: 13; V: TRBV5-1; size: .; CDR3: CASSSGEGQTQYF; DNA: TGCGCCAGCAGCTCGGGGGAGGGACAGACCCAGTACTTC
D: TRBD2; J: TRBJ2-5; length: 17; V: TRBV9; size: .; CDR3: CASSVSGSSGSQETQYF; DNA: TGTGCCAGCAGCGTGTCCGGTAGTAGCGGGAGTCAAGAGACCCAGTACTTC
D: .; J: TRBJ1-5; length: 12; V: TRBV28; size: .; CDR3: CASNEVVQPQHF; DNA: TGTGCCAGCAATGAGGTGGTCCAGCCCCAGCATTTT
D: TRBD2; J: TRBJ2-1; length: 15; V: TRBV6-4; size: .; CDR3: CASSDGTSGHNEQFF; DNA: TGTGCCAGCAGTGACGGGACTAGCGGACACAATGAGCAGTTCTTC
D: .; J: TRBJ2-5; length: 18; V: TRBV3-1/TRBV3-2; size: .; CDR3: CASSQAFNRAPYQETQYF; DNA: TGTGCCAGCAGCCAGGCCTTCAACAGGGCCCCGTACCAAGAGACCCAGTACTTC
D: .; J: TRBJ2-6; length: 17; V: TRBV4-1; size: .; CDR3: CASSQVPSSSGANVLTF; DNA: TGCGCCAGCAGCCAAGTTCCCAGTTCATCTGGGGCCAACGTCCTGACTTTC
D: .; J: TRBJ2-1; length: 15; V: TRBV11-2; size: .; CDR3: CASSFQVSSYNEQFF; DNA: TGTGCCAGCAGCTTCCAGGTTAGCTCCTACAATGAGCAGTTCTTC
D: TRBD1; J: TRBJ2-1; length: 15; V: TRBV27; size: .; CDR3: CASTRGTGNYNEQFF; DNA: TGTGCCAGCACCCGAGGGACAGGAAATTACAATGAGCAGTTCTTC
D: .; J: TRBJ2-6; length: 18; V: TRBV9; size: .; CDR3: CASSVEGTSNSGANVLTF; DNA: TGTGCCAGCAGCGTAGAAGGAACTAGCAACTCTGGGGCCAACGTCCTGACTTTC
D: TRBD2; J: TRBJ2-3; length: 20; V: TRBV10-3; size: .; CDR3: CAISGPTSGEMGSVTDTQYF; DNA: TGTGCCATCAGTGGCCCGACTAGCGGGGAAATGGGTTCCGTCACAGATACGCAGTATTTT
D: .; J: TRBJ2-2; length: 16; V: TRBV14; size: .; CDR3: CASSQIGTANTGELFF; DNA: TGTGCCAGCAGCCAAATAGGAACAGCGAACACCGGGGAGCTGTTTTTT
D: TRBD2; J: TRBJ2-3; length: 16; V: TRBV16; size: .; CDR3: CASSRPLAGATDTQYF; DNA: TGTGCCAGCAGCCGGCCGCTAGCGGGAGCTACAGATACGCAGTATTTT
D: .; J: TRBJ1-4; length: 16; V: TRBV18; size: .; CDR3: CASSPSLGSWDEKLFF; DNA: TGTGCCAGCTCACCGAGTCTAGGAAGCTGGGATGAAAAACTGTTTTTT
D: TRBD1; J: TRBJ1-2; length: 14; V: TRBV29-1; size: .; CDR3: CSAGRTGPRYGYTF; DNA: TGCAGCGCAGGGCGGACAGGGCCTAGGTATGGCTACACCTTC
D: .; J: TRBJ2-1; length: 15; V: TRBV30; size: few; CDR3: CAWTRPSPSHAEQFF; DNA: TGTGCCTGGACCCGACCTTCTCCTAGCCATGCTGAGCAGTTCTTC
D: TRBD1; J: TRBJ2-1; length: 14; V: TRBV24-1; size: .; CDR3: CATSDVQGAYEQFF; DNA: TGTGCCACCAGTGATGTCCAGGGGGCCTATGAGCAGTTCTTC
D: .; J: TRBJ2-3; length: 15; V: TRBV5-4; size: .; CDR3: CASSSVLAPTDTQYF; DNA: TGTGCCAGCAGCTCCGTACTAGCCCCCACAGATACGCAGTATTTT
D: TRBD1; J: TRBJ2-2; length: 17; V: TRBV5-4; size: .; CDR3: CASSNPGTGGNTGELFF; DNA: TGTGCCAGCAGCAACCCCGGGACAGGGGGCAACACCGGGGAGCTGTTTTTT
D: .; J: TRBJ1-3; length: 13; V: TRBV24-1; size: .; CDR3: CATSAGGGNTIYF; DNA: TGTGCCACCAGTGCCGGTGGTGGAAACACCATATATTTT
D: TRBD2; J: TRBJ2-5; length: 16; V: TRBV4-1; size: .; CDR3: CASSQSTSGRGETQYF; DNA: TGCGCCAGCAGCCAAAGTACTAGCGGGAGGGGAGAGACCCAGTACTTC
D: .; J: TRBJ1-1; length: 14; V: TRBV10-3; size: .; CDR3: CAISESAQNTEAFF; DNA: TGTGCCATCAGTGAGTCAGCCCAGAACACTGAAGCTTTCTTT
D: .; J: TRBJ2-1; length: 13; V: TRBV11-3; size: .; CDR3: CASSPLGYNEQFF; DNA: TGTGCCAGCAGCCCCCTCGGCTACAATGAGCAGTTCTTC
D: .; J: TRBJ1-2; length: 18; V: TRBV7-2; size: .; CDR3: CASTARGEGMGGLYGYTF; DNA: TGTGCCAGCACCGCCCGGGGGGAGGGAATGGGAGGGCTCTATGGCTACACCTTC
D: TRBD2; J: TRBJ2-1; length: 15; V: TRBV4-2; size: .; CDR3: CASSQVPSGDNEQFF; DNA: TGTGCCAGCAGCCAAGTGCCTAGCGGGGACAATGAGCAGTTCTTC
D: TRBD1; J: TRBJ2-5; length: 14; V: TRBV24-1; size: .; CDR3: CATSDHYRGETQYF; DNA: TGTGCCACCAGTGATCACTACAGGGGGGAGACCCAGTACTTC
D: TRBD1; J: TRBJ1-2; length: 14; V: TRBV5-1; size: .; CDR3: CASSVVGGDAGYTF; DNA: TGCGCCAGCAGCGTTGTAGGGGGCGACGCTGGCTACACCTTC
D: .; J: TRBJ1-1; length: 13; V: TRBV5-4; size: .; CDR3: CASSGGGFTEAFF; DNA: TGTGCCAGCAGCGGCGGGGGGTTTACTGAAGCTTTCTTT
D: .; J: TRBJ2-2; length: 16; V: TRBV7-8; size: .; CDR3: CASSLALGQHTGELFF; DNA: TGTGCCAGCAGCTTAGCTTTGGGGCAGCACACCGGGGAGCTGTTTTTT
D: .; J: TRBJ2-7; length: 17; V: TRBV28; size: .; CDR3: CASSSASKGHLSYEQYF; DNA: TGTGCCAGCAGTTCCGCCTCTAAGGGACACCTCTCCTACGAGCAGTACTTC
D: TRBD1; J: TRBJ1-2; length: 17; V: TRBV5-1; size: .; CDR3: CASSLEPPYRQGYGYTF; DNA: TGCGCCAGCAGCTTGGAACCTCCTTATCGACAGGGATATGGCTACACCTTC
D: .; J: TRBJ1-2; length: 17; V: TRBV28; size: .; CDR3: CASSPSGGAASLYGYTF; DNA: TGTGCCAGCAGCCCGTCCGGTGGGGCAGCAAGCCTCTATGGCTACACCTTC